The 9 T cell receptor beta chains listed next were all sequenced from one sample in a study of cytotoxic CD8 clonotypes in ibrutinib-treated CLL. Here immunoSEQ multiplex PCR was the method, and the copy in TCRdb shows in-frame clones only, minus some. The sample records over 65,000 clones, about 85% being singletons. The sequenced sample was PBMCs, obtained after 12 months of ibrutinib treatment. These receptors came from a human donor with chronic lymphocytic leukemia.

J is TRBJ2-3 and V is TRBV10-1; 7 bases map to TRBD1. After removal of 8 bases from V and 1 base from J, the junction contained 0 bases not matched to a gene. The length of the CDR3 is 12 residues. CDR1 and CDR2 from the germline V gene are WNHNN and SYGVQD (reference sequence). CDR3 in DNA: TGCGCCAGCGGACAGGGCACAGATACGCAGTATTTT. Protein: CASGQGTDTQYF.

The rearrangement joins TRBV5-3 to TRBJ2-1, with 8 bases that match TRBD2. TRBV5-3 is marked as an open reading frame, function uncertain. The CDR3 is 15 residues long. The J segment lost 0 bases and the V segment lost 4 bases, leaving 3 bases of the junction unmatched. The CDR3 loop is CARSRSGSSYNEQFF. As DNA, the CDR3 is TGTGCCAGAAGCCGAAGCGGGAGCTCCTACAATGAGCAGTTCTTC.

The chain recombines TRBV19 with TRBJ1-2; possible D gene TRBD1, 6 bases. This CDR3 contains 17 residues. V was clipped by 6 bases and J by 0 bases, with 20 bases between them. The germline V gene has CDR1 LNHDA and CDR2 SQIVND (reference sequence). The CDR3 DNA sequence: TGTGCCAGTAGCCCCGGGGGCCCCCTGGGGTCTAACTATGGCTACACCTTC. Residues: CASSPGGPLGSNYGYTF.

V gene TRBV27 combines with J gene TRBJ2-7, with unresolved D. This CDR3 is 15 amino acids long. Germline loops: CDR1 MNHEY, CDR2 SMNVEV (reference sequence). V was shortened by 3 bases and J by 3 bases, with 15 bases between the two germline ends. The chain's CDR3 is CASSLAPGLIYEQYF. Written as DNA, the CDR3 is TGTGCCAGCAGTTTGGCCCCCGGCCTCATCTACGAGCAGTACTTC.

This chain joins TRBV7-9 and TRBJ2-2; D is tentatively TRBD1 or TRBD2 (6 bases each). With 6 bases removed from V and 6 bases from J, the gap between germline ends came to 14 bases. The CDR3 sequence is 14 residues long. The germline CDR1 and CDR2 sequences are SEHNR and FQNEAQ (reference sequence). CDR3 sequence (DNA): TGTGCCAGCAGGGCCCCGGGGGCTGCCGGGGAGCTGTTTTTT. Translating gives CASRAPGAAGELFF.

The chain recombines TRBV5-1 with TRBJ1-3, with D tentatively TRBD1 (6 bases). Trimming cost V 6 bases and J 0 bases, with 13 bases left between them. The germline gives CDR1 SGHRS, CDR2 YFSETQ. The CDR3 has 15 residues. The DNA for the CDR3 is TGCGCCAGCAACCCGGACAGCAGCTCTGGAAACACCATATATTTT. Its protein is CASNPDSSSGNTIYF.

Concerning this clone itself: The sample contains more than one DNA sequence encoding this CDR3. J is TRBJ2-3 and V is TRBV9, with D perhaps TRBD1 (7 bases). V was shortened by 5 bases and J by 9 bases, with 22 bases between the two germline ends. The CDR3 runs to 15 residues. Germline V gene data show CDR1 as SGDLS and CDR2 as YYNGEE. The CDR3 is CASSHQGGTEGTQYF. CDR3 DNA sequence: TGTGCCAGCAGTCATCAGGGGGGAACTGAGGGGACGCAGTATTTT.

J is TRBJ2-3 and V is TRBV27, with 15 bases matching TRBD2. Germline CDR1 MNHEY, CDR2 SMNVEV (reference sequence). CDR3 length: 17 amino acids. V dropped 5 bases and J dropped 4; count of bases not matched to a gene: 7. The CDR3 here is CASSTWTSGGGADTQYF. As DNA, the CDR3 is TGTGCCAGCAGTACGTGGACTAGCGGGGGGGGTGCAGATACGCAGTATTTT.

As DNA, the CDR3 is TGTGCCAGCAGCCCCCGGCAGGGTGGGGTTACGCAGTATTTT. Translated: CASSPRQGGVTQYF. The rearrangement links TRBV7-2 to TRBJ2-3, with D perhaps TRBD1 (5 bases). V lost 5 bases to trimming and J lost 8 bases, with 17 bases between them. Germline V gene data show CDR1 as SGHTA and CDR2 as FQGNSA. The CDR3 extends over 14 amino acids.